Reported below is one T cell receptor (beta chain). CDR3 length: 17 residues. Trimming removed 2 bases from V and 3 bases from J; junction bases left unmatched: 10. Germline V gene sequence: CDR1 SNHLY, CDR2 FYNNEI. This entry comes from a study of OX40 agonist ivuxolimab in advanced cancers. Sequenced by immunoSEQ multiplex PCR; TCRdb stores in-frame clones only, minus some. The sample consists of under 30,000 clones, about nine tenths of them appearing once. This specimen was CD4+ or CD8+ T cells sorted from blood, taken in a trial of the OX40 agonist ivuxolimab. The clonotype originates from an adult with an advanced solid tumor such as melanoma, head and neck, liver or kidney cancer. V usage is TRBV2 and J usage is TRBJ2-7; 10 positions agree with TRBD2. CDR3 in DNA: TGTGCCAGCAGTGAATCTGTGACCGGGACTAGCGTCTACGAGCAGTACTTC. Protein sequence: CASSESVTGTSVYEQYF.